This is a list of T cell receptor beta chains from one sample in a study of blood T cell repertoires in COVID-19. Libraries were prepared by immunoSEQ multiplex PCR; TCRdb keeps only in-frame clonotypes and omits some of them. The sample yields 77,000 or so clones, about 74% seen once. The sequencing input was peripheral blood. Source of these receptors: a human donor with acute or convalescent COVID-19. The donor label of this sample is uncertain. Both conserved end residues are part of each CDR3. A D gene is named only where the DNA matches it firmly. The listing skips clone size in some rows; elsewhere it reads once, few, many or a size class.

CASSVRGDGYTF	TGTGCCAGCAGCGTGCGCGGGGATGGCTACACCTTC	12	few	-	TRBV9	TRBJ1-2
CASSYSRVNEKLFF	TGTGCCAGCAGTTATTCCCGCGTTAATGAAAAACTGTTTTTT	14	-	-	TRBV6-2/TRBV6-3	TRBJ1-4
CASSLQAYEQYF	TGTGCCAGCAGTTTGCAGGCCTACGAGCAGTACTTC	12	-	-	TRBV12-3/TRBV12-4	TRBJ2-7
CASSPAGRRGNYGYTF	TGTGCCAGCTCCCCCGCGGGGCGGCGGGGTAACTATGGCTACACCTTC	16	-	-	TRBV28	TRBJ1-2
CASVGTGGGNTIYF	TGTGCCAGCGTTGGGACAGGGGGGGGAAACACCATATATTTT	14	-	TRBD1	TRBV3-1/TRBV3-2	TRBJ1-3
CASKDAGPANYGYTF	TGTGCCTCTAAAGACGCAGGGCCCGCCAACTATGGCTACACCTTC	15	-	-	TRBV27	TRBJ1-2
CASSLGGRGEQFF	TGTGCCAGCAGTTTGGGAGGGAGAGGGGAGCAGTTCTTC	13	-	TRBD2	TRBV27	TRBJ2-1
CASSPQGRDQPQHF	TGTGCCAGTAGTCCTCAGGGGAGGGATCAGCCCCAGCATTTT	14	-	-	TRBV19	TRBJ1-5
CATLHRDQPQHF	TGTGCCACCTTACACCGTGATCAGCCCCAGCATTTT	12	-	-	TRBV24-1	TRBJ1-5
CASSLQRLARVGNEQFF	TGTGCCAGCAGCTTACAGAGACTAGCCCGGGTGGGCAATGAGCAGTTCTTC	17	-	TRBD2	TRBV11-2	TRBJ2-1
CATSSLLKTSGSEQYF	TGTGCCACCAGCAGCCTGCTCAAGACTAGCGGGAGCGAGCAGTACTTC	16	-	TRBD2	TRBV15	TRBJ2-7
CASSGAYSPPLHF	TGTGCCAGCAGTGGGGCATACAGTCCACCCCTCCACTTT	13	once	-	TRBV2	TRBJ1-6
CASSGLEPQHF	TGTGCCAGCAGTGGGCTGGAACCCCAGCATTTT	11	-	-	TRBV28	TRBJ1-5
CASSQDFGSGNTIYF	TGCGCCAGCAGCCAAGATTTCGGGTCTGGAAACACCATATATTTT	15	-	-	TRBV4-3	TRBJ1-3
CASSPLRTGDYLGSQETQYF	TGTGCCAGCTCACCACTCCGGACAGGAGATTATCTTGGGAGCCAAGAGACCCAGTACTTC	20	few	TRBD1	TRBV18	TRBJ2-5
CASSQDIDRYYSGNTIYF	TGTGCCAGCAGCCAAGATATTGACCGCTACTACTCTGGAAACACCATATATTTT	18	-	-	TRBV3-1/TRBV3-2	TRBJ1-3
CASSLVGQGRRYTF	TGTGCCAGCAGCTTGGTGGGGCAGGGTAGGCGCTACACCTTC	14	-	-	TRBV5-4	TRBJ1-2
CASSLGTGVSGNTIYF	TGTGCCAGCAGCTTAGGGACAGGGGTCTCTGGAAACACCATATATTTT	16	-	TRBD1	TRBV7-8	TRBJ1-3
CASSLAGGPGNYEQFF	TGCGCCAGCAGCTTGGCGGGGGGCCCAGGAAACTATGAGCAGTTCTTC	16	-	-	TRBV5-1	TRBJ2-1
CARSLAPTTAGTTQHF	TGTGCCAGAAGCTTAGCCCCCACGACAGCGGGTACGACCCAGCATTTT	16	few	-	TRBV7-5	TRBJ1-5
CASSQGGGFLIGEQFF	TGCGCCAGCAGCCAAGGAGGGGGCTTTTTGATCGGTGAGCAGTTCTTC	16	once	TRBD1	TRBV4-3	TRBJ2-1
CASAPGGGDTQYF	TGTGCCAGCGCCCCGGGGGGCGGAGATACGCAGTATTTT	13	few	-	TRBV28	TRBJ2-3
CASSQSGQGGQPQHF	TGTGCCAGTAGTCAATCGGGACAGGGTGGTCAGCCCCAGCATTTT	15	-	TRBD1	TRBV19	TRBJ1-5
CAIREGQGEDQPQHF	TGTGCCATCAGGGAGGGACAGGGGGAGGATCAGCCCCAGCATTTT	15	-	TRBD1	TRBV10-3	TRBJ1-5
CASSLLAGAQFF	TGTGCCAGCAGCTTACTAGCGGGGGCGCAGTTCTTC	12	-	TRBD2	TRBV11-2	TRBJ2-1
CASSSGLAGVSDTQYF	TGTGCCAGCAGCTCGGGACTAGCGGGAGTGTCGGATACGCAGTATTTT	16	-	TRBD2	TRBV5-8	TRBJ2-3